The 12 T cell receptor beta chains below were found in one sample sequenced in a study of blood T cell repertoires in COVID-19. Libraries were prepared by immunoSEQ multiplex PCR; TCRdb keeps only in-frame clonotypes and omits some of them. This table has approximately 110,000 clones, around 81% appearing once. What was sequenced was peripheral blood. All receptors come from a woman aged 65 to 85 with acute or convalescent COVID-19.

The gene calls are TRBV19 and TRBJ1-3, with D uncertain. Trimming shortened V by 3 bases and J by 4 bases, and 7 bases separated the two germline ends. The CDR3 runs to 13 residues. Germline assignment: CDR1 LNHDA and CDR2 SQIVND (reference sequence). This chain's CDR3 is CASSMTSGNTIYF. CDR3 nucleotide sequence: TGTGCCAGTAGTATGACATCGGGAAACACCATATATTTT.

This clone was picked up a small number of times. The rearrangement links TRBV7-8 to TRBJ1-2, with D perhaps TRBD1 (6 bases). In germline, CDR1 is SGHVS, CDR2 FQNEAQ. V shed 7 bases and J shed 3 bases, with 21 bases lying between them. CDR3 length equals 16 residues. The CDR3 reads CASTPDPSDSYYGYTF. CDR3 DNA: TGTGCCAGCACCCCCGACCCGTCGGACAGCTACTATGGCTACACCTTC.

The gene calls are TRBV4-2 and TRBJ1-1, with a weak D call TRBD1 (5 bases). Trimming removed 3 bases from V and 4 bases from J, with 12 bases in between. Germline CDR1 and CDR2: LGHNA and YNFKEQ. The CDR3 covers 14 residues. The CDR3 loop reads CASSHVGVGTEAFF. The CDR3, as DNA: TGTGCCAGCAGCCATGTAGGGGTGGGCACTGAAGCTTTCTTT.

The genes are TRBV5-1 and TRBJ2-3; TRBD2 agrees at 14 bases. Trimming took 4 bases from V and 2 from J; bases not matched to a gene: 3. Germline lookup yields CDR1 SGHRS and CDR2 YFSETQ. The CDR3 is made up of 16 amino acids. The DNA of the CDR3 is TGCGCCAGCAGCGGGGGACTAGCGGGAGACACAGATACGCAGTATTTT. Its protein is CASSGGLAGDTDTQYF.

The chain carries TRBV11-2 and TRBJ2-1; tentative D call: TRBD2 (7 bases). The length of the CDR3 is 14 residues. CDR1 is SGHAT, CDR2 FQNNGV, per germline. Trimming took off 1 base at V and 6 bases at J, with 10 bases between the two ends. The CDR3 region has the DNA TGTGCCAGCAGCTTAGGGGGGGGCCCCAATGAGCAGTTCTTC. It encodes CASSLGGGPNEQFF.

The CDR3 spells CASRRTSGSSTDTQYF. The CDR3 region has the DNA TGTGCCAGCAGAAGGACTAGCGGGAGCAGCACAGATACGCAGTATTTT. The chain employs TRBV2 and TRBJ2-3; 13 positions match TRBD2. V lost 6 bases and J lost 0; bases outside the gene matches: 3. The CDR3 is 16 residues long. Germline V gene sequence: CDR1 SNHLY, CDR2 FYNNEI.

V and J are TRBV6-5 and TRBJ2-1; perhaps TRBD2 as D (6 bases). Trimming shortened V by 6 bases and J by 2 bases, and 11 bases separated the two germline ends. CDR1 is MNHEY and CDR2 is SVGAGI in the germline V gene. The length of the CDR3 is 14 residues. This CDR3 reads CASSLEGTYNEQFF. CDR3 sequence (DNA): TGTGCCAGCAGCCTGGAGGGGACCTACAATGAGCAGTTCTTC.

This chain links TRBV10-3 with TRBJ2-3; 9 bases match TRBD2. V dropped 7 bases and J dropped 6; count of bases not matched to a gene: 8. Per germline, CDR1 ENHRY and CDR2 SYGVKD. The CDR3 runs to 14 residues. The CDR3 reads CAIMAGGSRDTQYF. DNA of the CDR3: TGTGCCATCATGGCGGGAGGGTCTCGGGATACGCAGTATTTT.

The chain recombines TRBV12-3 or TRBV12-4 with TRBJ2-7, with D possibly TRBD2 on 5 matching bases. Trimming shortened V by 3 bases and J by 6 bases, and 12 bases separated the two germline ends. CDR3 length: 13 amino acids. CDR3 DNA: TGTGCCAGCAGTTTCGGTCTCGCGGGCGAGCAGTACTTC. The encoded protein is CASSFGLAGEQYF.

The chain employs TRBV6-6 and TRBJ1-4; no reliable D call. The germline CDR1 and CDR2 sequences are MNHNY and SVGAGI (reference sequence). V dropped 2 bases and J dropped 4 bases, with 5 bases sitting between them. CDR3 size: 13 residues. DNA for the CDR3: TGTGCCAGCAGTTACGTAGATAATGAAAAACTGTTTTTT. This translates into CASSYVDNEKLFF.

The V and J genes are TRBV7-6 and TRBJ1-1, with D perhaps matching TRBD1 (5 bases). There are 16 residues in the CDR3. CDR1 SGHVS and CDR2 FNYEAQ come from the germline V gene. Trimming removed 4 bases at V and 0 bases at J, with 15 bases between. The CDR3 spells CASSYHPGGMNTEAFF. CDR3 bases: TGTGCCAGCAGCTACCACCCCGGGGGAATGAACACTGAAGCTTTCTTT.

Only one count was recorded for this clone. This chain connects TRBV29-1 to TRBJ1-2; unclear D gene. V shed 3 bases and J shed 4 bases, with 6 bases lying between them. The CDR3 has 11 amino acids. Looked up from germline, CDR1 is SQVTM and CDR2 is ANQGSEA. The CDR3 nucleotides read TGCAGCGTTGATCGGGGCTATGGCTACACCTTC. Translated: CSVDRGYGYTF. Combining the CDR3 with reference TRBV29-1 and TRBJ1-2 gives the whole variable domain SAVISQKPSRDICQRGTSLTIQCQVDSQVTMMFWYRQQPGQSLTLIATANQGSEATYESGFVIDKFPISRPNLTFSTLTVSNMSPEDSSIYLCSVDRGYGYTFGSGTRLTVV.